Each of the 27 T cell receptor beta chains below was sequenced from the same sample in a study of cytomegalovirus exposure and HLA in healthy donors. Measured with immunoSEQ multiplex PCR; TCRdb has only the in-frame clones, and not every one. The table lists 150,000 to 200,000 clones, roughly nine tenths of them singletons. The sequenced material came from PBMCs. All receptors come from a woman aged 30 to 39 in good health and CMV-seronegative.

V is TRBV5-4 and J is TRBJ2-5; D is unclear. The CDR3 loop spans 13 amino acids. V shed 1 base and J shed 1 base, with 5 bases lying between them. CDR1 and CDR2 from the germline V gene are SGHNT and YYREEE (reference sequence). In DNA form, the CDR3 reads TGTGCCAGCAGCTTGTCAACCCAAGAGACCCAGTACTTC. Protein sequence: CASSLSTQETQYF.

This clone is a singleton in its sample. DNA for the CDR3: TGTGCCAGCAGTTACTCGGGAGGGATTGCGACTGAAGCTTTCTTT. It yields the protein CASSYSGGIATEAFF. The gene calls are TRBV6-6 and TRBJ1-1, with D uncertain. Per germline, CDR1 MNHNY and CDR2 SVGAGI (reference sequence). V lost 0 bases and J 5 bases, leaving 13 bases between the germline ends. The length of the CDR3 is 15 residues.

This clone was recorded at least ten times. This chain uses TRBV10-3 with TRBJ1-2, with D perhaps matching TRBD1 (6 bases). The CDR3 extends over 12 amino acids. Between the trimmed V and J ends, which lost 10 bases and 8 bases, there was a span of 17 bases. Germline loops: CDR1 ENHRY, CDR2 SYGVKD. DNA of the CDR3: TGTGCCACCGCCCTGGACAGAGGAGGCTACACCTTC. This gives the protein CATALDRGGYTF.

The chain uses TRBV5-1 and TRBJ2-5; no definite D call. Germline lookup yields CDR1 SGHRS and CDR2 YFSETQ. Trimming pared 2 bases from V and 2 bases from J, leaving 7 bases between. This CDR3 region has 13 residues. The CDR3 bases are TGCGCCAGCAGCTTAACAAGTCAAGAGACCCAGTACTTC. This translates into CASSLTSQETQYF. Complete variable domain (other parts from reference TRBV5-1 and TRBJ2-5): KAGVTQTPRYLIKTRGQQVTLSCSPISGHRSVSWYQQTPGQGLQFLFEYFSETQRNKGNFPGRFSGRQFSNSRSEMNVSTLELGDSALYLCASSLTSQETQYFGPGTRLLVL.

This chain connects TRBV4-1 to TRBJ1-1; D call uncertain. The CDR3 totals 16 residues. V was shortened by 0 bases and J by 6 bases, with 17 bases between the two germline ends. Germline loops: CDR1 MGHRA, CDR2 YSYEKL. CDR3 protein: CASSQDPNTWAAEAFF. Written as DNA, the CDR3 is TGCGCCAGCAGCCAAGATCCCAACACCTGGGCCGCTGAAGCTTTCTTT.

The chain is built from TRBV7-8 and TRBJ2-3; D might be TRBD2 (5 bases). CDR3 length: 14 residues. CDR1 and CDR2 from the germline V gene are SGHVS and FQNEAQ. Trimming stripped 5 bases from V and 3 bases from J, with 12 bases between. CDR3 DNA sequence: TGTGCCAGCAGCGGAAGTAGAGGGACAGATACGCAGTATTTT. Residues: CASSGSRGTDTQYF.

The chain recombines TRBV28 with TRBJ2-1, with 8 bases identical to TRBD1. Germline CDR1 MDHEN, CDR2 SYDVKM. The CDR3 totals 15 residues. The V segment lost 6 bases and the J segment 7 bases; nucleotides outside the gene matches: 11. DNA of the CDR3: TGTGCCAGCAGCTCGCCGGGACAGGAAATTAATGAGCAGTTCTTC. It yields the protein CASSSPGQEINEQFF. The full variable domain, its missing parts supplied by reference TRBV28 and TRBJ2-1, is DVKVTQSSRYLVKRTGEKVFLECVQDMDHENMFWYRQDPGLGLRLIYFSYDVKMKEKGDIPEGYSVSREKKERFSLILESASTNQTSMYLCASSSPGQEINEQFFGPGTRLTVL.

The chain employs TRBV15 and TRBJ2-1; 7 nucleotides align to TRBD2. Trimming cost V 0 bases and J 4 bases; bases outside gene matches: 9. Germline V gene sequence: CDR1 LNHNV, CDR2 YYDKDF (reference sequence). This CDR3 region has 17 residues. For the CDR3, the DNA is TGTGCCACCAGCAGAGAGGCGGGCGGGAGAGGGTACAATGAGCAGTTCTTC. Residues: CATSREAGGRGYNEQFF.

This clone was seen more than once but under ten times. This chain joins TRBV12-5 and TRBJ2-7; no reliable D call. Trimming cost V 1 base and J 3 bases, with 10 bases left between them. This CDR3 is built from 14 residues. In germline, CDR1 is LGHNT, CDR2 FRNRAP. CDR3 amino acids: CASGLGDTDYEQYF. As DNA, the CDR3 is TGTGCTAGTGGTTTGGGCGACACGGACTACGAGCAGTACTTC.

The chain links TRBV25-1 to TRBJ1-5, with D hard to call. With 3 bases removed from V and 1 base from J, the gap between germline ends came to 7 bases. This CDR3 has 14 amino acids. Germline CDR1 and CDR2: MGHDK and SYGVNS. CDR3 residues: CASSEPGSNQPQHF. CDR3 bases: TGTGCCAGCAGTGAGCCAGGAAGCAATCAGCCCCAGCATTTT.

This clone showed up just once. CDR3 nucleotide sequence: TGTGCCAGCAGCTTAAGTCCCAACAGTGTCAGTTCACCCCTCCACTTT. This gives the protein CASSLSPNSVSSPLHF. V usage is TRBV7-2 and J usage is TRBJ1-6; no clear D. Germline CDR1 is SGHTA and CDR2 is FQGNSA. Trimming stripped 2 bases from V and 9 bases from J, with 17 bases between. The CDR3 totals 16 residues. Full variable domain (rest looked up from reference TRBV7-2 and TRBJ1-6): GAGVSQSPSNKVTEKGKDVELRCDPISGHTALYWYRQSLGQGLEFLIYFQGNSAPDKSGLPSDRFSAERTGGSVSTLTIQRTQQEDSAVYLCASSLSPNSVSSPLHFGNGTRLTVT.

The V and J genes are TRBV10-3 and TRBJ2-1, with D perhaps TRBD1 or TRBD2 (5 bases each). CDR3 length: 12 amino acids. Trimming removed 6 bases from V and 6 bases from J, with 9 bases in between. Germline V gives CDR1 ENHRY, CDR2 SYGVKD. As DNA, the CDR3 is TGTGCCATCAGGGGTGGGGGCAATGAGCAGTTCTTC. Protein: CAIRGGGNEQFF.

V usage is TRBV20-1 and J usage is TRBJ2-7; tentatively, D is TRBD1 (5 bases). V lost 6 bases to trimming and J lost 6 bases, with 12 bases between them. CDR3 length: 11 amino acids. Germline values: CDR1 DFQATT, CDR2 SNEGSKA (reference sequence). The CDR3 sequence: CSASGMGEQYF. The CDR3 DNA is TGCAGTGCCTCAGGGATGGGCGAGCAGTACTTC.

This clone occurred once. The V gene is TRBV27, the J gene TRBJ2-7; tentatively, D is TRBD2 (6 bases). Per the germline V gene, CDR1 is MNHEY and CDR2 is SMNVEV (reference sequence). The CDR3 totals 14 residues. Trimming shortened V by 2 bases and J by 2 bases, and 10 bases separated the two germline ends. This chain's CDR3 is CASSLTGAPYEQYF. CDR3 DNA: TGTGCCAGCAGTTTAACGGGAGCCCCCTACGAGCAGTACTTC.

This chain uses TRBV7-5 with TRBJ1-1; TRBD1, the table's D call, lacks a check against the DNA. TRBV7-5 is a recognized pseudogene. The CDR3 covers 17 residues. The CDR3 protein is CARPLGPGGLGNTEAFF. DNA of the CDR3: TGTGCCAGACCTCTCGGGCCAGGGGGTCTGGGTAACACTGAAGCTTTCTTT.

This chain connects TRBV5-6 to TRBJ1-1; TRBD1 aligns across 12 bases. V trimming: 4 bases; J trimming: 5 bases; junction bases outside the gene matches: 9. CDR1 and CDR2 (germline): SGHDT, YYEEEE. CDR3 length: 16 amino acids. CDR3 sequence (DNA): TGTGCCAGCAGCCCCGCCGGGACAGGGGGCAGAACTGAAGCTTTCTTT. This sequence encodes CASSPAGTGGRTEAFF.

This chain links TRBV9 with TRBJ1-2; D not resolved. The CDR3 extends over 14 amino acids. Germline CDR1 SGDLS, CDR2 YYNGEE. V dropped 3 bases and J dropped 7 bases, with 16 bases sitting between them. The CDR3 coding sequence is TGTGCCAGCAGCGGAGAGGAGTCTTTGAGTGGCTACACCTTC. Residues: CASSGEESLSGYTF.

V gene TRBV5-5 combines with J gene TRBJ2-1; the D call may be TRBD1 or TRBD2 (5 bases each). Germline CDR1 reads SGHKS; CDR2 reads YYEKEE (reference sequence). The CDR3 is 18 amino acids. The V gene lost 0 bases and the J gene lost 7 bases, with 23 bases spanning the gap. CDR3 amino acids: CASSLAGTPGSRANEQFF. The DNA for the CDR3 is TGTGCCAGCAGCTTGGCCGGGACGCCGGGGTCACGGGCAAATGAGCAGTTCTTC. Full variable domain (remainder filled in from reference TRBV5-5 and TRBJ2-1): DAGVTQSPTHLIKTRGQQVTLRCSPISGHKSVSWYQQVLGQGPQFIFQYYEKEERGRGNFPDRFSARQFPNYSSELNVNALLLGDSALYLCASSLAGTPGSRANEQFFGPGTRLTVL.

V gene TRBV27 combines with J gene TRBJ1-1; D ambiguous. The CDR3 consists of 16 residues. The V end lost 3 bases, the J end lost 0 bases, and 14 bases lay between the germline ends. Germline CDR1 reads MNHEY; CDR2 reads SMNVEV (reference sequence). CDR3 amino acids: CASSLYLETLNTEAFF. The CDR3 DNA is TGTGCCAGCAGTTTGTATTTAGAGACACTGAACACTGAAGCTTTCTTT.

This sequence joins TRBV28 and TRBJ2-2; D unresolved. The CDR3 covers 17 residues. Per the germline V gene, CDR1 is MDHEN and CDR2 is SYDVKM. V gave up 3 bases and J gave up 0 bases, with 14 bases separating them. The CDR3 is CASSFLPPLSNTGELFF. The CDR3 region has the DNA TGTGCCAGCAGTTTCCTACCGCCCTTATCGAACACCGGGGAGCTGTTTTTT.

The V call is TRBV6-1, the J call TRBJ2-7, with D perhaps being TRBD1 or TRBD2 (6 bases each). Germline CDR1 reads MNHNS; CDR2 reads SASEGT. The V gene lost 4 bases and the J gene lost 4 bases, with 17 bases spanning the gap. The CDR3 consists of 15 residues. As DNA, the CDR3 is TGTGCCAGCAGTGCACGACAGGTAGCGGATTACGAGCAGTACTTC. Protein sequence: CASSARQVADYEQYF.

This chain joins TRBV18 and TRBJ2-3; no firm D call. The CDR3 extends over 14 amino acids. With 2 bases removed from V and 0 bases from J, the gap between germline ends came to 6 bases. Germline V gene lookup returns CDR1 KGHSH and CDR2 LQKENI. The CDR3 protein is CASSPVDSTDTQYF. The DNA for the CDR3 is TGTGCCAGCTCACCAGTAGACAGCACAGATACGCAGTATTTT.

This chain links TRBV5-6 with TRBJ2-1; TRBD2 aligns across 8 bases. Germline V gene data show CDR1 as SGHDT and CDR2 as YYEEEE. The trim removed 0 bases at V and 7 bases at J, leaving 18 bases unmatched. The CDR3 is 19 amino acids. The CDR3 region has the DNA TGTGCCAGCAGCTTGGTGGGAGTCGGGAGGGCCCTCTTGGGGAATGAGCAGTTCTTC. Translating it yields CASSLVGVGRALLGNEQFF.

The chain is built from TRBV5-6 and TRBJ1-2; TRBD1 matches at 9 bases. J lost 4 bases, V lost 6 bases, and 7 bases had no gene match. Germline CDR1 reads SGHDT; CDR2 reads YYEEEE. This CDR3 comprises 14 residues. CDR3 region: CASNRGRLGYGYTF. CDR3 coding DNA: TGTGCCAGCAACAGGGGGCGCCTGGGCTATGGCTACACCTTC.

The chain recombines TRBV5-1 with TRBJ2-1, with 9 bases lining up with TRBD2. The CDR3 consists of 15 residues. The J segment lost 8 bases and the V segment lost 0 bases, leaving 6 bases of the junction unmatched. Germline CDR1 reads SGHRS; CDR2 reads YFSETQ. The CDR3 region is CASSLGPSGIDEQFF. The CDR3, as DNA: TGCGCCAGCAGCTTGGGTCCTAGCGGGATCGATGAGCAGTTCTTC.

This chain joins TRBV10-3 and TRBJ1-2, with D perhaps matching TRBD1 (5 bases). This CDR3 contains 18 residues. Germline V CDR1 and CDR2: ENHRY, SYGVKD. The V end lost 0 bases, the J end lost 8 bases, and 25 bases lay between the germline ends. The CDR3 loop reads CAISESYTIRTAKGGYTF. The CDR3 nucleotides are TGTGCCATCAGTGAGTCCTATACGATTAGGACGGCCAAGGGGGGCTACACCTTC.

This clone was seen only once. This rearrangement joins TRBV4-2 to TRBJ1-6, with D unresolved. V lost 0 bases and J lost 6, with 6 bases in between. Germline-derived CDR1 and CDR2 are LGHNA and YNFKEQ. This CDR3 comprises 14 residues. CDR3 in DNA: TGTGCCAGCAGCCAAGAACTGACTAATTCACCCCTCCACTTT. Translating gives CASSQELTNSPLHF.